This paragraph covers one T cell receptor (beta chain) sequence. The data originate from a study of OX40 agonist ivuxolimab in advanced cancers. Looking at the study overall: Ivuxolimab, which patients received intravenously every 2 weeks, was dosed at 0.01 to 10 mg/kg. From 23 to 79 years was the age range, with a mean of roughly 64 years, and approximately 84% were male. Roughly two fifths of patients had received prior checkpoint inhibitor therapy.

Per the germline V gene, CDR1 is SGHTA and CDR2 is FQGNSA. The CDR3 contains 14 residues. V lost 5 bases and J lost 8; bases outside the gene matches: 7. Only in-frame clones appear in the TCRdb table, and some are missing; sequencing was by immunoSEQ multiplex PCR. The sample contains approximately 50,000 clones, approximately 80% of which appear only once. The sample in question was CD4+ or CD8+ T cells sorted from blood, obtained in a trial of the OX40 agonist ivuxolimab. This clonotype was sampled from an adult with an advanced solid tumor such as melanoma, head and neck, liver or kidney cancer. The genes are TRBV7-2 and TRBJ1-2; TRBD1 aligns across 11 bases. CDR3 bases: TGTGCCAGCAGCCTCGGACAGGGGGCGGAGGGCTACACCTTC. This translates into CASSLGQGAEGYTF.